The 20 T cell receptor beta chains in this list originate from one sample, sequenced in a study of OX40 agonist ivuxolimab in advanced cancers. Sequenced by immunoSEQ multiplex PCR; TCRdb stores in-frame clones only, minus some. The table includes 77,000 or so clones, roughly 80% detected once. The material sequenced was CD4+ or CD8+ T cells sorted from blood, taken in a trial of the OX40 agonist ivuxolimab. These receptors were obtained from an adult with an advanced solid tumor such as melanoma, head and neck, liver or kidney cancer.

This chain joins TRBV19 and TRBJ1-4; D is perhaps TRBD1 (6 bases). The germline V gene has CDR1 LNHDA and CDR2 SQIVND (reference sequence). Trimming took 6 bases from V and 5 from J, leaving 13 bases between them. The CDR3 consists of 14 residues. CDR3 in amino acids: CASSPTGPNEKLFF. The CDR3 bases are TGTGCCAGTAGCCCTACAGGGCCGAATGAAAAACTGTTTTTT.

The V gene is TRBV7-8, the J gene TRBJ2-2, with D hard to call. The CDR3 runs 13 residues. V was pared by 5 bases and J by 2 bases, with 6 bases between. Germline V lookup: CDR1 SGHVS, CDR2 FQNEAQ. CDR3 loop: CASSPTNTGELFF. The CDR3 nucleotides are TGTGCCAGCAGCCCCACAAACACCGGGGAGCTGTTTTTT.

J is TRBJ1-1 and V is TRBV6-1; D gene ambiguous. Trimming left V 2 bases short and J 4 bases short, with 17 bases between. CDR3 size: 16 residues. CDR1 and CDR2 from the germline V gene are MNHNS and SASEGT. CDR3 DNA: TGTGCCAGCAGTGAACCAGGACGTGGAGGTCGCACTGAAGCTTTCTTT. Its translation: CASSEPGRGGRTEAFF.

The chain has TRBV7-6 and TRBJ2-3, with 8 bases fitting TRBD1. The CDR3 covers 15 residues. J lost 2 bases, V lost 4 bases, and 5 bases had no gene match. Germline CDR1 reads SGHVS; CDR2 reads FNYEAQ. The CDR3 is CASSSGQGPTDTQYF. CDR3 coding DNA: TGTGCCAGCAGCTCTGGACAGGGCCCCACAGATACGCAGTATTTT.

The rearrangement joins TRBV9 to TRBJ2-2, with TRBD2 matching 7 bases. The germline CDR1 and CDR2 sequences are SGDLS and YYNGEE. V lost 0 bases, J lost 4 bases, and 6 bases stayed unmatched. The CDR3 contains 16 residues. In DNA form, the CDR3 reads TGTGCCAGCAGCGTAGGGAGCGGGGAGAGCACCGGGGAGCTGTTTTTT. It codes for CASSVGSGESTGELFF.

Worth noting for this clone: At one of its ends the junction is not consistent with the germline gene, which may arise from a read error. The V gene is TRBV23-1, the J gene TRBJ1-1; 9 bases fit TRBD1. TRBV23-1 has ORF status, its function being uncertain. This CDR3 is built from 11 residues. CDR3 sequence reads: CASSPRDREIF. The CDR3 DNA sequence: TGCGCCAGCAGTCCCCGGGACAGGGAGATCTTT.

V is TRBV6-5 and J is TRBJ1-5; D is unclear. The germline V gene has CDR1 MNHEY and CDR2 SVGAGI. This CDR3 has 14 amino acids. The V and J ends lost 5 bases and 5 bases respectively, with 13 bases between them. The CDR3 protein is CASSDRGADQPQHF. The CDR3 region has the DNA TGTGCCAGCAGTGACCGGGGAGCTGATCAGCCCCAGCATTTT.

CDR3 DNA: TGTGCCAGCTCAGACACCAGCAATCAGCCCCAGCATTTT. Its protein product is CASSDTSNQPQHF. V gene TRBV18 combines with J gene TRBJ1-5; no clear D gene. There are 13 residues in the CDR3. The V end lost 5 bases, the J end lost 1 base, and 6 bases lay between the germline ends. The germline CDR1 and CDR2 sequences are KGHSH and LQKENI. Full variable domain (remainder filled in from reference TRBV18 and TRBJ1-5): NAGVMQNPRHLVRRRGQEARLRCSPMKGHSHVYWYRQLPEEGLKFMVYLQKENIIDESGMPKERFSAEFPKEGPSILRIQQVVRGDSAAYFCASSDTSNQPQHFGDGTRLSIL.

CDR3 loop: CASSFKGGSRYGYTF. CDR3 in DNA: TGTGCCAGCAGTTTTAAGGGGGGATCTCGCTATGGCTACACCTTC. This sequence joins TRBV27 and TRBJ1-2, with a tentative D call TRBD1 (6 bases). With 3 bases removed from V and 4 bases from J, the gap between germline ends came to 15 bases. CDR3 length: 15 amino acids. Germline V CDR1 and CDR2: MNHEY, SMNVEV (reference sequence).

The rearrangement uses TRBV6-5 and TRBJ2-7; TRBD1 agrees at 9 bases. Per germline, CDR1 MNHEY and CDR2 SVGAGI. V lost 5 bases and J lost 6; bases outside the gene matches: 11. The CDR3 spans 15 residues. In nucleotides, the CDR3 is TGTGCCAGCAGTCGGGACAGGGACCAGGGGGGCGAGCAGTACTTC. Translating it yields CASSRDRDQGGEQYF.

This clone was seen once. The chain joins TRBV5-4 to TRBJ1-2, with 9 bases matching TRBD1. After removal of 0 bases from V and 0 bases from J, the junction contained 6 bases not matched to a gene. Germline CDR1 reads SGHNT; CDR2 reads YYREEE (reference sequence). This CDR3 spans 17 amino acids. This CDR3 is CASSLGLQGATNYGYTF. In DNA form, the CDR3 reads TGTGCCAGCAGCTTGGGGTTACAGGGGGCTACTAACTATGGCTACACCTTC.

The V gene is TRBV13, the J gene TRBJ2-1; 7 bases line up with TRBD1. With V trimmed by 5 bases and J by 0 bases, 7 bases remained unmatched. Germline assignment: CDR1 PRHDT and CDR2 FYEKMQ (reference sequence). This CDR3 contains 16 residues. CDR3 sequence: CASSLPRDSSYNEQFF. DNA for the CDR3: TGTGCCAGCAGCCTCCCCCGGGACAGCTCCTACAATGAGCAGTTCTTC.

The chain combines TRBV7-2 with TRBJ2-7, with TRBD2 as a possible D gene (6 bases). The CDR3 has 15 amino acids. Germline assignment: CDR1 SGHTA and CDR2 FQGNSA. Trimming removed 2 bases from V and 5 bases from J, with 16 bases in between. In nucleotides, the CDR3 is TGTGCCAGCAGCTTACTTGGAGGGAGCACTGACGAGCAGTACTTC. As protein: CASSLLGGSTDEQYF.

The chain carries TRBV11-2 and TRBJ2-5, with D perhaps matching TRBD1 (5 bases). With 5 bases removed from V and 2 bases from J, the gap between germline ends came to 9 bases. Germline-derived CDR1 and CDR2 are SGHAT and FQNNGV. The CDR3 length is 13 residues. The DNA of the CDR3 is TGTGCCAGCAGCACCTCAGGGCAAGAGACCCAGTACTTC. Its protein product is CASSTSGQETQYF.

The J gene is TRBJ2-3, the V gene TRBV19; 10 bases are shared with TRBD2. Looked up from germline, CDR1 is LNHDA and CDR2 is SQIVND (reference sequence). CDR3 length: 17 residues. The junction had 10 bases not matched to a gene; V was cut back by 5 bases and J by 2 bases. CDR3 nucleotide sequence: TGTGCCAGTAGTTGGACTAGCGGTTCTACTTCCACAGATACGCAGTATTTT. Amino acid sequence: CASSWTSGSTSTDTQYF. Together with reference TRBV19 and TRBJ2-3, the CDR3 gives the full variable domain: DGGITQSPKYLFRKEGQNVTLSCEQNLNHDAMYWYRQDPGQGLRLIYYSQIVNDFQKGDIAEGYSVSREKKESFPLTVTSAQKNPTAFYLCASSWTSGSTSTDTQYFGPGTRLTVL.

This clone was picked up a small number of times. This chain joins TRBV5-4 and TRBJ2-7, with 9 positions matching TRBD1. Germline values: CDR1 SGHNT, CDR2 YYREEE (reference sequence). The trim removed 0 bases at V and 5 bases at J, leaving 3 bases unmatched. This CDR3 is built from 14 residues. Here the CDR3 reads CASSLGTGVNEQYF. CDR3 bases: TGTGCCAGCAGCTTGGGGACAGGGGTTAACGAGCAGTACTTC.

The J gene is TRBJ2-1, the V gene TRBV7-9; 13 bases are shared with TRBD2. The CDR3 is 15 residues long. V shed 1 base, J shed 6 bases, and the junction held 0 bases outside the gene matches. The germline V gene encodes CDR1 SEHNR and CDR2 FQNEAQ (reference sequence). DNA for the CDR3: TGTGCCAGCAGCTTAGGACTAGCGGGGGGCAATGAGCAGTTCTTC. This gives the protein CASSLGLAGGNEQFF.

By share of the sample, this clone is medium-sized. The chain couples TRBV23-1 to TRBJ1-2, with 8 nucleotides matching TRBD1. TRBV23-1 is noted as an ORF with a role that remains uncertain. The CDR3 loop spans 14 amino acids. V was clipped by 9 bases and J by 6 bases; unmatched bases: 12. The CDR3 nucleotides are TGCGCCAGGCGTGCGGGGAAGACAGGGGATGGCTACACCTTC. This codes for CARRAGKTGDGYTF.

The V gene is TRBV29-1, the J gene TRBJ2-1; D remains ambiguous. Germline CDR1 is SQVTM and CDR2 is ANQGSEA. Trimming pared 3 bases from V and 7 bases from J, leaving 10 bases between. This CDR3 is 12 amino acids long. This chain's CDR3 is CSVEEVQNEQFF. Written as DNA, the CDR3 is TGCAGCGTTGAGGAAGTCCAGAATGAGCAGTTCTTC.

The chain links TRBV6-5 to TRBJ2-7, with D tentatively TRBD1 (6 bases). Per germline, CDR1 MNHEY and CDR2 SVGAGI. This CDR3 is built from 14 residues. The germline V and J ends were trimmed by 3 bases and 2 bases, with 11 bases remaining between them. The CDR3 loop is CASSYKDSTYEQYF. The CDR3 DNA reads TGTGCCAGCAGTTATAAGGACAGCACCTACGAGCAGTACTTC.